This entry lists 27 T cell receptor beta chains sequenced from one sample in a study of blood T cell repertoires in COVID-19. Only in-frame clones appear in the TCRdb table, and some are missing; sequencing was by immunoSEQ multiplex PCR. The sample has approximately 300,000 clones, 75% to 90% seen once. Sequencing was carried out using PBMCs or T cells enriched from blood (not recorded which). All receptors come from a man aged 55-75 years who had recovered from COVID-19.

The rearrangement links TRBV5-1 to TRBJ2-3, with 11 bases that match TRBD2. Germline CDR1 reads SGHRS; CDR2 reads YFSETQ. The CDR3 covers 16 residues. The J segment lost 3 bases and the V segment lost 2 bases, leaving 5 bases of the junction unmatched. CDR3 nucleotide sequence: TGCGCCAGCAGCTTACTACTAGCGGGAGAGACAGATACGCAGTATTTT. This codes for CASSLLLAGETDTQYF.

This CDR3 reads CASSETGGMNTEAFF. For the CDR3, the DNA is TGCGCCAGCAGCGAGACAGGTGGAATGAACACTGAAGCTTTCTTT. The rearrangement uses TRBV5-1 and TRBJ1-1; perhaps TRBD1 as D (6 bases). Germline lookup yields CDR1 SGHRS and CDR2 YFSETQ. Trimming left V 4 bases short and J 0 bases short, with 13 bases between. This CDR3 has 15 amino acids.

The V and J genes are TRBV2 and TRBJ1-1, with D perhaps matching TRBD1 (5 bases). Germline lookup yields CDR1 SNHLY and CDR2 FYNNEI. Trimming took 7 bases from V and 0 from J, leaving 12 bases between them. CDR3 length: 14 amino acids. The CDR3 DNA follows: TGTGCCAGCATGGGGGGAAGGGTGAACACTGAAGCTTTCTTT. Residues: CASMGGRVNTEAFF. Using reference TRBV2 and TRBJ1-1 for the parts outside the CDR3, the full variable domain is EPEVTQTPSHQVTQMGQEVILRCVPISNHLYFYWYRQILGQKVEFLVSFYNNEISEKSEIFDDQFSVERPDGSNFTLKIRSTKLEDSAMYFCASMGGRVNTEAFFGQGTRLTVV.

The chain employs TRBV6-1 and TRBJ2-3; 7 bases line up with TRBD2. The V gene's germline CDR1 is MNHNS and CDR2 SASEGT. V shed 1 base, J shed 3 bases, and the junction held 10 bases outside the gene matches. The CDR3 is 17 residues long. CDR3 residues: CASSEDRREKRTDTQYF. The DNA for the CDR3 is TGTGCCAGCAGTGAAGACAGGCGGGAGAAGAGAACAGATACGCAGTATTTT.

In DNA form, the CDR3 reads TGTGCCAGCAGCTTAGTATCGGCTAGCGCTGAGCAGTTCTTC. Its protein is CASSLVSASAEQFF. The rearrangement joins TRBV7-9 to TRBJ2-1; possibly TRBD2 for D (6 bases). The CDR3 runs 14 residues. CDR1 is SEHNR, CDR2 FQNEAQ, per germline (reference sequence). V gave up 1 base and J gave up 9 bases, with 13 bases separating them.

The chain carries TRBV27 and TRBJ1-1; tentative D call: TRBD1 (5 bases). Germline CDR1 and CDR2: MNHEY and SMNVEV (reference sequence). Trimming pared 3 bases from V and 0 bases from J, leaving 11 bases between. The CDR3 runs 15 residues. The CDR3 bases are TGTGCCAGCAGTTTGAAGGGGCCGATGAACACTGAAGCTTTCTTT. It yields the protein CASSLKGPMNTEAFF.

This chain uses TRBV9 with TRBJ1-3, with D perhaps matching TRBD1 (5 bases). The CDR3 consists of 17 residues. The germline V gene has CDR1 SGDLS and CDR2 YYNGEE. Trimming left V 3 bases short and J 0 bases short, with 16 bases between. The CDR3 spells CASSADLRASSGNTIYF. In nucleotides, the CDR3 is TGTGCCAGCAGCGCCGATCTCAGGGCCTCCTCTGGAAACACCATATATTTT.

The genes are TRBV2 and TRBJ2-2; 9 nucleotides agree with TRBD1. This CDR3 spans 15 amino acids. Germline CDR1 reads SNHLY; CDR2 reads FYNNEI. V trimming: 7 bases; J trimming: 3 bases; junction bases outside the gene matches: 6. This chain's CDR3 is CASIGDRVYTGELFF. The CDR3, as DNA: TGTGCCAGCATCGGGGACAGGGTCTACACCGGGGAGCTGTTTTTT.

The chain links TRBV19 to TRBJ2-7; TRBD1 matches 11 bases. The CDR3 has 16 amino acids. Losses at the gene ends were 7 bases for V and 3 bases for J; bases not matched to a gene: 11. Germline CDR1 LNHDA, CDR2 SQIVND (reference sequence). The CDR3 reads CASMSRLGQGVYEQYF. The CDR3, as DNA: TGTGCCAGTATGAGCAGGCTGGGACAGGGGGTCTACGAGCAGTACTTC.

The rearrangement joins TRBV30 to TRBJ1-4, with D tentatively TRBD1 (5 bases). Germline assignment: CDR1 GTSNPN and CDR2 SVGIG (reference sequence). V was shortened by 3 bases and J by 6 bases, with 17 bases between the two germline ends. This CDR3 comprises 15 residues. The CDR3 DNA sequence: TGTGCCTGGAGAGGGACGGCTTCGGGGGATGAAAAACTGTTTTTT. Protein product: CAWRGTASGDEKLFF.

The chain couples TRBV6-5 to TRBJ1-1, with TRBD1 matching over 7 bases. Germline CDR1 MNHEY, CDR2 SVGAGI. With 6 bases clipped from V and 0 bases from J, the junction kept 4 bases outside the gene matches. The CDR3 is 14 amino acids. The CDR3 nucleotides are TGTGCCAGCAGGTCGGGACAGATGAACACTGAAGCTTTCTTT. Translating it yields CASRSGQMNTEAFF.

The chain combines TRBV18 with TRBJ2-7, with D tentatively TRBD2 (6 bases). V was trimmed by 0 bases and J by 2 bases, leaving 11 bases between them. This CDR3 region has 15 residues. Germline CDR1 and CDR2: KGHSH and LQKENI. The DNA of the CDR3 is TGTGCCAGCTCACCACCGGGACTCTCGCCCTACGAGCAGTACTTC. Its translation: CASSPPGLSPYEQYF.

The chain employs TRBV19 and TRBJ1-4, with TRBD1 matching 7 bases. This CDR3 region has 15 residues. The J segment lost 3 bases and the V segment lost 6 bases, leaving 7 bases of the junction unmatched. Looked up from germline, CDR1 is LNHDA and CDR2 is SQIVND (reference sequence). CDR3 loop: CASSLRDSSNEKLFF. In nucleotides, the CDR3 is TGTGCCAGTAGCCTCCGGGACAGCTCTAATGAAAAACTGTTTTTT.

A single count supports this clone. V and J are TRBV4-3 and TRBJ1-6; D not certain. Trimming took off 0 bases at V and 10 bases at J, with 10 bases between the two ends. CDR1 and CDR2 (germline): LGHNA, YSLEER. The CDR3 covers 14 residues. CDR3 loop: CASSQDRFGSPLHF. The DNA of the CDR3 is TGCGCCAGCAGCCAAGACAGGTTTGGGTCACCCCTCCACTTT.

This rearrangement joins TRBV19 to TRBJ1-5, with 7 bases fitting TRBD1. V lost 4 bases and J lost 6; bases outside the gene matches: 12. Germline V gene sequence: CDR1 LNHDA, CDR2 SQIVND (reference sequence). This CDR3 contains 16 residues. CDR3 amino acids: CASSTRGRGNTQPQHF. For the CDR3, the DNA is TGTGCCAGTAGTACCCGGGGCAGGGGGAATACTCAGCCCCAGCATTTT.

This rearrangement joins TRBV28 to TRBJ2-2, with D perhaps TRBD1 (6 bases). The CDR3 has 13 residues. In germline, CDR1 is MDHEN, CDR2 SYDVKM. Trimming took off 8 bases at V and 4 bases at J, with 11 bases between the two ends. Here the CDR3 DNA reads TGTGCCAGCCTCAGGGGTCCCACCGGGGAGCTGTTTTTT. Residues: CASLRGPTGELFF.

CDR3 sequence: CASSYDLTRPDREQFF. The CDR3, as DNA: TGTGCCAGCAGTTACGACCTGACACGGCCCGACAGGGAGCAGTTCTTC. The gene calls are TRBV6-2 or TRBV6-3 and TRBJ2-1, with D perhaps matching TRBD1 (6 bases). Germline assignment: CDR1 MNHEY and CDR2 SVGEGT. The V end lost 2 bases, the J end lost 10 bases, and 21 bases lay between the germline ends. The CDR3 covers 16 residues.

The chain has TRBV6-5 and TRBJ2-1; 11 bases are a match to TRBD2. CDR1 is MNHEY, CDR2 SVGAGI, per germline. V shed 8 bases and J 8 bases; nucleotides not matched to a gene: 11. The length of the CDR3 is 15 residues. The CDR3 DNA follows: TGTGCCAGCCGCGAAACTAGCGGGAGAAGGGATGAGCAGTTCTTC. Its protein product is CASRETSGRRDEQFF.

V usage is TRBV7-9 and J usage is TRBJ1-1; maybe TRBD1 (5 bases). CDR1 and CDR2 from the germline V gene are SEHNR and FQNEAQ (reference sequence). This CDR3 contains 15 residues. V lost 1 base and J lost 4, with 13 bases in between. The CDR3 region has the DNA TGTGCCAGCAGCTTAGTCGGGGGGGAAGGCACTGAAGCTTTCTTT. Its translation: CASSLVGGEGTEAFF. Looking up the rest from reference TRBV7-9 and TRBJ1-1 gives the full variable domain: DTGVSQNPRHKITKRGQNVTFRCDPISEHNRLYWYRQTLGQGPEFLTYFQNEAQLEKSRLLSDRFSAERPKGSFSTLEIQRTEQGDSAMYLCASSLVGGEGTEAFFGQGTRLTVV.

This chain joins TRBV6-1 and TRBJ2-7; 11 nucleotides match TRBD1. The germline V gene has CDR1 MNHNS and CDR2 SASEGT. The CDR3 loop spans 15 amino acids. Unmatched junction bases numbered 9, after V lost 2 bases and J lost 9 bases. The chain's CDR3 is CASSEPGQGARVQYF. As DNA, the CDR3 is TGTGCCAGCAGTGAACCCGGACAGGGGGCGCGTGTGCAGTACTTC.

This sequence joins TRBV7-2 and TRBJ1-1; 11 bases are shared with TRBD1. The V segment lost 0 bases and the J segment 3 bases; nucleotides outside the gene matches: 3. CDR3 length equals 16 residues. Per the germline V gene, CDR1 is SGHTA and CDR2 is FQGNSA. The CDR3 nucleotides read TGTGCCAGCAGCTTAGCAGGGACAGGGGGATACACTGAAGCTTTCTTT. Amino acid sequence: CASSLAGTGGYTEAFF.

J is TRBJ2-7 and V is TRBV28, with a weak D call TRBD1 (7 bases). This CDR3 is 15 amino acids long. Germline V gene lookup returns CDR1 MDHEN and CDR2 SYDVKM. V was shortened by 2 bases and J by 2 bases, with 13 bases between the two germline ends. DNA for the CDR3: TGTGCCAGCAGTTTAGGAGGGGGCGCGACCTACGAGCAGTACTTC. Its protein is CASSLGGGATYEQYF.

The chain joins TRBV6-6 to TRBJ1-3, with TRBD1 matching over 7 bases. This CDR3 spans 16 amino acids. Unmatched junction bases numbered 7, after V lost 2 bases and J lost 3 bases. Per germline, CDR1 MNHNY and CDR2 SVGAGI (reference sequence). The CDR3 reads CASSYDGQAVGNTIYF. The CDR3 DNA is TGTGCCAGCAGTTACGATGGACAGGCCGTTGGAAACACCATATATTTT.

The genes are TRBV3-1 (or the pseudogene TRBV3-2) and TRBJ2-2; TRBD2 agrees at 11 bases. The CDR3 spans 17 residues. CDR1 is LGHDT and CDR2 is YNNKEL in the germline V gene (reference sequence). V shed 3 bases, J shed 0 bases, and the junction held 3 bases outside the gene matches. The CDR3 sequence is CASSQIAGGPNTGELFF. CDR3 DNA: TGTGCCAGCAGCCAGATAGCGGGAGGGCCGAACACCGGGGAGCTGTTTTTT.

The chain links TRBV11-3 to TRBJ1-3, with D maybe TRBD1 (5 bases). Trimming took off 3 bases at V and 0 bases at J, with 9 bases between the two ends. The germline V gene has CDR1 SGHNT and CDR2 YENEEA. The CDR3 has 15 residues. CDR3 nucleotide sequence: TGTGCCAGCAGCTTCGGGGGGAGCTCTGGAAACACCATATATTTT. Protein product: CASSFGGSSGNTIYF.

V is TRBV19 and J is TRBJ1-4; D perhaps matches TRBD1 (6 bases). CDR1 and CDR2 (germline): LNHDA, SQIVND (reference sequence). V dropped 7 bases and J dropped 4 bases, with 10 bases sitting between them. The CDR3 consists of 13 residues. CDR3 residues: CASKEQGNEKLFF. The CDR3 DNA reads TGTGCCAGTAAGGAACAGGGTAATGAAAAACTGTTTTTT. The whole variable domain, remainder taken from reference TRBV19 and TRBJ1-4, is DGGITQSPKYLFRKEGQNVTLSCEQNLNHDAMYWYRQDPGQGLRLIYYSQIVNDFQKGDIAEGYSVSREKKESFPLTVTSAQKNPTAFYLCASKEQGNEKLFFGSGTQLSVL.

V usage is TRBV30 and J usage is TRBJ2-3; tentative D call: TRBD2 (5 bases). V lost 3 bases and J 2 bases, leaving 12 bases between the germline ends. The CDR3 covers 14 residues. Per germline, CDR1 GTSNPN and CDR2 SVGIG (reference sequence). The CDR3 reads CAWRREWTTDTQYF. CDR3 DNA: TGTGCCTGGAGGAGGGAGTGGACCACAGATACGCAGTATTTT.